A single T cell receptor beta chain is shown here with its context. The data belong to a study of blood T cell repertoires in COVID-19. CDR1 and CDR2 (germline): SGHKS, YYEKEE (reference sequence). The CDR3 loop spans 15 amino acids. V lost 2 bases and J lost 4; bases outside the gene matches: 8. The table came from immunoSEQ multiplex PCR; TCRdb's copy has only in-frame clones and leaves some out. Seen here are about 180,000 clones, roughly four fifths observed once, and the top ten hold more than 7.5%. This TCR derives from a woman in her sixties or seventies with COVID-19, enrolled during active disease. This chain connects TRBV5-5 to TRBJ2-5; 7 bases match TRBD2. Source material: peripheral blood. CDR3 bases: TGTGCCAGCAGCTTTTTAGCGGGCCTTTCAGAGACCCAGTACTTC. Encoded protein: CASSFLAGLSETQYF.